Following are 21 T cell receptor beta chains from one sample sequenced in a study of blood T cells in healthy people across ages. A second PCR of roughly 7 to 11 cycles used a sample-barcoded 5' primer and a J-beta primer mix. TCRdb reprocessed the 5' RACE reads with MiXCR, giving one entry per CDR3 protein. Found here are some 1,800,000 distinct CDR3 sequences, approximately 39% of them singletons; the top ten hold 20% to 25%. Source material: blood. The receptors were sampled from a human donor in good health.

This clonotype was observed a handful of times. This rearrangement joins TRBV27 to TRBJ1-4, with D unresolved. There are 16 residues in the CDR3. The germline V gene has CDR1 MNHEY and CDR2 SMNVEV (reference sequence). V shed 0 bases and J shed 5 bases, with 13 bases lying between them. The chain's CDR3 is CASSLSIGNQNEKLFF. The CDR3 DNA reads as TGTGCCAGCAGTTTATCGATAGGGAACCAGAATGAAAAACTGTTTTTT.

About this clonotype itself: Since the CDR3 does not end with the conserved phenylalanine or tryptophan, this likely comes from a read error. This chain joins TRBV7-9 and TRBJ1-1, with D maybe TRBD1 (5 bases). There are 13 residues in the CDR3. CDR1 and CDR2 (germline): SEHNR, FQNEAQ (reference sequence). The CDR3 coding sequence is TGTACCAGCAAGCAGGACACCTTCACTGAAGCTTTCCTT. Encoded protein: CTSKQDTFTEAFL.

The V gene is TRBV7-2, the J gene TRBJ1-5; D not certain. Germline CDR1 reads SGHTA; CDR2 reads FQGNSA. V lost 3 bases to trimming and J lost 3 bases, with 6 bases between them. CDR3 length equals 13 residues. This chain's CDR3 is CASSFQANQPQHF. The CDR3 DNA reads TGTGCCAGCAGCTTCCAGGCCAATCAGCCCCAGCATTTT.

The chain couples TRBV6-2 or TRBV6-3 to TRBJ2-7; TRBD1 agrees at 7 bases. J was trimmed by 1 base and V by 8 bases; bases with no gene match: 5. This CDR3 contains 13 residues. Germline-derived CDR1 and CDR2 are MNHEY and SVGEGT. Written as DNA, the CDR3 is TGTGCCAGCCTGGGGACAGTTTCCTACGAGCAGTACTTC. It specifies CASLGTVSYEQYF.

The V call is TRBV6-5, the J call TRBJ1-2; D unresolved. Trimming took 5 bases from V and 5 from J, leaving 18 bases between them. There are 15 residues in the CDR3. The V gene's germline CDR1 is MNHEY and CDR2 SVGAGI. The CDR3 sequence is CASSPSGSLLYGYTF. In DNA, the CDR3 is TGTGCCAGCAGTCCCTCAGGTTCCCTCCTATATGGCTACACCTTC.

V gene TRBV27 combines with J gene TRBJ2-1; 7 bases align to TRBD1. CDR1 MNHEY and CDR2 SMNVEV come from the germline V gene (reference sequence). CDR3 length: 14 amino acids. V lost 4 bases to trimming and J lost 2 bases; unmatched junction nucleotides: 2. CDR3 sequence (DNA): TGTGCCAGCAGTTCCAGGGGGACCTACAATGAGCAGTTCTTC. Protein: CASSSRGTYNEQFF.

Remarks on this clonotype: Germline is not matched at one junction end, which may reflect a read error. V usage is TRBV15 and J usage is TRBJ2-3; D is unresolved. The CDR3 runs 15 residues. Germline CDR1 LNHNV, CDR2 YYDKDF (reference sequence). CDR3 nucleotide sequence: TGTACCACCAGCAGAGACCGGACCCGCACAGATACGCAGTATTTT. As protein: CTTSRDRTRTDTQYF.

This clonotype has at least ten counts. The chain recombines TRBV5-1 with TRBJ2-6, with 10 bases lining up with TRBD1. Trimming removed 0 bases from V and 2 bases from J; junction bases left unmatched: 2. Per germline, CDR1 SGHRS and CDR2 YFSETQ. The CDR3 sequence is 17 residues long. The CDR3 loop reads CASSLDGTGAGANVLTF. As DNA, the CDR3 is TGCGCCAGCAGCTTGGACGGGACAGGGGCTGGGGCCAACGTCCTGACTTTC.

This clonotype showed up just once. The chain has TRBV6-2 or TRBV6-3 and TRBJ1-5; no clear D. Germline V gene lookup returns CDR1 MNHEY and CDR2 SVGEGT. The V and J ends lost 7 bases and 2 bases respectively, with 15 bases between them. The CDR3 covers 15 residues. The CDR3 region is CASTQSGLGNQPQHF. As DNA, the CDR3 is TGTGCCAGCACCCAATCGGGGTTAGGCAATCAGCCCCAGCATTTT.

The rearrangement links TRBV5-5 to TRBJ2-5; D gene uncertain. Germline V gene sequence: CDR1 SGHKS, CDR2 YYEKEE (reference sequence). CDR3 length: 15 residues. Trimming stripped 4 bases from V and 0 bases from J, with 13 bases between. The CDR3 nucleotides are TGTGCCAGCAGCGAGCGAGGCAGATACCAAGAGACCCAGTACTTC. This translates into CASSERGRYQETQYF.

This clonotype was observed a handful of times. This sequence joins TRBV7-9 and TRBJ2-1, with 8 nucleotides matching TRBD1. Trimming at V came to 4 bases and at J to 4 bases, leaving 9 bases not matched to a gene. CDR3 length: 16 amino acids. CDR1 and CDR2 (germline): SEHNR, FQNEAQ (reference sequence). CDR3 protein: CASSSRQGWMYNEQFF. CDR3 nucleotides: TGTGCCAGCAGCTCACGACAGGGGTGGATGTACAATGAGCAGTTCTTC.

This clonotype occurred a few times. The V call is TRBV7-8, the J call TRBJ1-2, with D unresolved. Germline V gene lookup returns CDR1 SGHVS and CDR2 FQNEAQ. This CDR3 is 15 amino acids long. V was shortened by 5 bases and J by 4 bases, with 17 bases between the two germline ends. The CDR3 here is CASSLGPVTSYGYTF. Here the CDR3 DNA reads TGTGCCAGCAGCCTCGGACCCGTTACCTCCTATGGCTACACCTTC.

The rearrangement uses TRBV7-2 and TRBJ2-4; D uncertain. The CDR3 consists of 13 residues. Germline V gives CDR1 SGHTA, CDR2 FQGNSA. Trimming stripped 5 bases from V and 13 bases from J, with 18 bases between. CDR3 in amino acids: CASSRGPHNEQYF. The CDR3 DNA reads TGTGCCAGCAGCCGCGGACCACACAATGAGCAGTACTTC.

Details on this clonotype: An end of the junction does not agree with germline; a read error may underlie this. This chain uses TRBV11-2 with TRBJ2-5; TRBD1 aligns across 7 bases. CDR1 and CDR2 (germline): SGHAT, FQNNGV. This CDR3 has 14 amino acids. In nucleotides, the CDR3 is TGTGCCAGCAGCTGGGACAGTACTACCTACGAGCAGTACTTT. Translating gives CASSWDSTTYEQYF. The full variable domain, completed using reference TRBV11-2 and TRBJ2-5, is EAGVAQSPRYKIIEKRQSVAFWCNPISGHATLYWYQQILGQGPKLLIQFQNNGVVDDSQLPKDRFSAERLKGVDSTLKIQPAKLEDSAVYLCASSWDSTTYEQYFGPGTRLLVL.

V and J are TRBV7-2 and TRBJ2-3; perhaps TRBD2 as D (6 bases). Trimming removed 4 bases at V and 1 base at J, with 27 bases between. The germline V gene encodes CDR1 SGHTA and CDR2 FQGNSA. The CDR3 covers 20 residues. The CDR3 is CASSYPSRGRSDTGTDTQYF. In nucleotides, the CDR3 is TGTGCCAGCAGCTACCCCTCGCGGGGCCGATCCGATACCGGCACAGATACGCAGTATTTT.

Here the CDR3 reads CASIFDRELNQPQHF. The DNA for the CDR3 is TGTGCCAGCATATTCGACAGGGAGCTCAATCAGCCCCAGCATTTT. The rearrangement links TRBV2 to TRBJ1-5, with 7 bases lining up with TRBD1. Germline assignment: CDR1 SNHLY and CDR2 FYNNEI. This CDR3 region has 15 residues. V lost 7 bases, J lost 3 bases, and 9 bases stayed unmatched.

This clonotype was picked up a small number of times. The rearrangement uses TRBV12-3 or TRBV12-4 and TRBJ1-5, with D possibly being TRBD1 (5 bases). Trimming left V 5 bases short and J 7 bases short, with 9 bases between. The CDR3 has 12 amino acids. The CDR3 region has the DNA TGTGCCAGCAGTAATAGGGGACAGCCCCAGCATTTT. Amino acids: CASSNRGQPQHF.

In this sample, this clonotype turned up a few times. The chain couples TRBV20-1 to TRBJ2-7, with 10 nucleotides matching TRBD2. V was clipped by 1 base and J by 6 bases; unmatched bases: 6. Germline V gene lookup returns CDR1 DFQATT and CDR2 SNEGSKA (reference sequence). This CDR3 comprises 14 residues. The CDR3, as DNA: TGCAGTGCTAGAGCAGCGGGGGGGCTCTTCGAGCAGTACTTC. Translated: CSARAAGGLFEQYF.

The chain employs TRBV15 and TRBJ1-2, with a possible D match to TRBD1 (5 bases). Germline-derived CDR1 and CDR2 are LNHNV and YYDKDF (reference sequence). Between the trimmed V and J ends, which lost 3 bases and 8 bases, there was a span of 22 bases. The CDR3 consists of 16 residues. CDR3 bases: TGTGCCACCAGCAGTGGGCTTCTGACAGAATTCGAAGGCTACACCTTC. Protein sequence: CATSSGLLTEFEGYTF.

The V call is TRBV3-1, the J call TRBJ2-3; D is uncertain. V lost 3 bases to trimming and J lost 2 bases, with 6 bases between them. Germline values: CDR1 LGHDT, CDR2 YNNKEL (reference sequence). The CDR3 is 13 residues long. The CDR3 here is CASSHAYTDTQYF. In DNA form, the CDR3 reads TGTGCCAGCAGCCACGCATACACAGATACGCAGTATTTT.

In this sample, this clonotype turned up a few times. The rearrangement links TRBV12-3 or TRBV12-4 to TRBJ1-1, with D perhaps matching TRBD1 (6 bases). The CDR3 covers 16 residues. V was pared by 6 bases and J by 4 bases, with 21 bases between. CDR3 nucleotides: TGTGCCAGCAGCCGACGCCCGGGGGCAGAGAGCACTGAAGCTTTCTTT. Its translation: CASSRRPGAESTEAFF.